This note documents a single TCR beta chain sequence. The V segment lost 2 bases and the J segment 5 bases; nucleotides outside the gene matches: 9. CDR1 is MNHEY and CDR2 is SVGEGT in the germline V gene. The CDR3 covers 16 residues. These data are taken from a study of blood T cell repertoires in COVID-19. Repertoires were generated with immunoSEQ multiplex PCR, while TCRdb's copy carries only in-frame clones and drops some. There are 250,000 or so clones in the sample; approximately 90% occur only once, and around 0.98% lies in the top ten. This TCR was sampled from a middle-aged woman who had recovered from COVID-19. The sequenced sample was peripheral blood. The gene calls are TRBV6-2 or TRBV6-3 and TRBJ2-5; 9 nucleotides align to TRBD2. In DNA, the CDR3 is TGTGCCAGCAGTTACCCCCTTAGCGGGAGTGGGGAGACCCAGTACTTC. This gives the protein CASSYPLSGSGETQYF.